This T cell receptor (beta chain) was identified in a study of T-cell reconstitution after alpha-beta-depleted transplantation in children. Findings of the study overall: T-cell counts and diversity at one year following transplant were attributed mainly to newly produced T cells. Some patients owed their high day-60 TCRbeta diversity to surviving recipient T cells and thymic progenitors. In patients about two months after transplant, alpha-beta T cells reportedly arose from several hundred expanded graft clones.

This clonotype was counted at least ten times. Its target is unknown. CDR1 and CDR2 (germline): SGHTA, FQGNSA. V was shortened by 4 bases and J by 2 bases, with 14 bases between the two germline ends. The CDR3 spans 15 residues. Unique molecular identifiers were incorporated into the prepared TCRbeta library. One entry per CDR3 protein results from TCRdb running MiXCR on the PCR reads. The data contain around 370,000 distinct CDR3 sequences, roughly 17% of them singletons. The origin of this receptor is a male patient aged 2-10 years who had a stem cell transplant for acute lymphoblastic leukemia, so the T cells may come from the graft donor. The specimen comprised PBMCs, mostly from graft donor cells, sampled 360 days after TCRalphabeta/CD19-depleted stem cell transplant. This rearrangement joins TRBV7-2 to TRBJ2-5; the D is unclear. CDR3 amino acids: CASSSRAARQETQYF. The CDR3, as DNA: TGTGCCAGCAGCTCGAGAGCAGCGAGACAAGAGACCCAGTACTTC.